The TCR beta chain described here comes from a study of CD8+CD57+ T cells in acquired aplastic anemia. Background on the study: The average for DNA from sorted CD4+ and CD8+ cells was 2.5 to 4 ug.

Germline loops: CDR1 SGHTA, CDR2 FQGNSA. The CDR3 length is 16 residues. Patients chosen for sequencing had shown CD8+CD57+ cell expansion by flow cytometry. Patients had received no therapy at the time of blood sampling. Findings and caveats of the study: A significant difference in CD8+ Simpson's diversity between patients and controls was not found. There were about 27 CD8+ CDR3 sequences that occurred in both patients and controls.

Turning to this clonotype: What it binds is unknown. At one boundary the junction diverges from the germline segment, which might be a read error.

For CDR3 and TCR beta VDJ profiling, genomic DNA was the template used. TCRdb re-called the reads through MiXCR, storing one row per CDR3 protein. Of approximately 180,000 distinct CDR3 sequences in the sample, roughly 48% were seen once. This chain connects TRBV7-2 to TRBJ2-5, with 10 positions matching TRBD1. The sequenced sample was sorted CD4+, CD8+, or CD8+CD57+ T cells (not recorded which) from PBMCs. The sequence was collected from a human donor with aplastic anemia. Here the CDR3 DNA reads TGCGCCAGCAGCGTGGGGACAGGGGTCATGGAAGAGACCCAGTACTTC. It translates to CASSVGTGVMEETQYF.